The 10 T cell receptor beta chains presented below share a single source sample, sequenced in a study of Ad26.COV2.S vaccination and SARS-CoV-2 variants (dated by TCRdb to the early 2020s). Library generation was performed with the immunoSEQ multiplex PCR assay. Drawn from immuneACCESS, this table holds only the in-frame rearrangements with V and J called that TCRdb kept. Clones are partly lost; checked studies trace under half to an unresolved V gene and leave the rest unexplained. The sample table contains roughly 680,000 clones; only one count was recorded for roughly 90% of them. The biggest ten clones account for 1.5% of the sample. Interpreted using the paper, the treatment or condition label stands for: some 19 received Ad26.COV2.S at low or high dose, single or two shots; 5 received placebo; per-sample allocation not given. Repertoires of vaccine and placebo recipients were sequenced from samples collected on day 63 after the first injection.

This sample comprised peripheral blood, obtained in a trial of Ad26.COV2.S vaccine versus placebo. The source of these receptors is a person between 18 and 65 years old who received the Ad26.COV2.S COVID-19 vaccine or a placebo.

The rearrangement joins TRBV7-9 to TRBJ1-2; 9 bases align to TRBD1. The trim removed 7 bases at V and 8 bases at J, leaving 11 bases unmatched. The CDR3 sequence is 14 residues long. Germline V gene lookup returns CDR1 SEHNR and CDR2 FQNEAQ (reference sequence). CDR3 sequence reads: CASTLTGTGNGYTF. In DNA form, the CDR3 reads TGTGCCAGCACCCTTACCGGGACAGGGAACGGCTACACCTTC.

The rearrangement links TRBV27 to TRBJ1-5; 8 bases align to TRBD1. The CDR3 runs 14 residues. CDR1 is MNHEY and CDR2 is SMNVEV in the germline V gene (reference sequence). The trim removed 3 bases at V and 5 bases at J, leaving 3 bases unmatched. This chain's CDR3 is CASSFRGLYQPQHF. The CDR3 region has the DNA TGTGCCAGCAGTTTCAGGGGGCTCTATCAGCCCCAGCATTTT.

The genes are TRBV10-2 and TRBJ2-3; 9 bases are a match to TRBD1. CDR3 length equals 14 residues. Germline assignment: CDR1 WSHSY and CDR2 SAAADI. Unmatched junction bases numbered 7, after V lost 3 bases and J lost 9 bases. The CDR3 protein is CASSEGTGKGTQYF. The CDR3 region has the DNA TGCGCCAGCAGTGAAGGGACAGGGAAGGGAACGCAGTATTTT.

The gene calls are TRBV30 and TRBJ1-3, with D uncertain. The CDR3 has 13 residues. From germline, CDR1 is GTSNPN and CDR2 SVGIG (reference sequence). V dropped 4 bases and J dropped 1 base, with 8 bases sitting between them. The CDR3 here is CAWTVQSGNTIYF. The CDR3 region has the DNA TGTGCCTGGACCGTTCAATCTGGAAACACCATATATTTT.

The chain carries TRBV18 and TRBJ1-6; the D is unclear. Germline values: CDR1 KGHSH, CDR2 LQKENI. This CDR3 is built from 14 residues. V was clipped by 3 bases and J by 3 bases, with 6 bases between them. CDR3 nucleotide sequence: TGTGCCAGCTCACCGGGCCTCTATAATTCACCCCTCCACTTT. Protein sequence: CASSPGLYNSPLHF. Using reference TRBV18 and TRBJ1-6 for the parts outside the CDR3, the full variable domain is NAGVMQNPRHLVRRRGQEARLRCSPMKGHSHVYWYRQLPEEGLKFMVYLQKENIIDESGMPKERFSAEFPKEGPSILRIQQVVRGDSAAYFCASSPGLYNSPLHFGNGTRLTVT.

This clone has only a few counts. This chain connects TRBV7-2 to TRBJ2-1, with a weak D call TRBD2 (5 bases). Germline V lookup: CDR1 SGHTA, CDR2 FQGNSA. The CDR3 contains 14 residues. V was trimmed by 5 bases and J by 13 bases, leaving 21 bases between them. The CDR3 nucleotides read TGTGCCAGCAGCGCGATGGAGGACCCCGGGAATCAGTTCTTC. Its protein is CASSAMEDPGNQFF.

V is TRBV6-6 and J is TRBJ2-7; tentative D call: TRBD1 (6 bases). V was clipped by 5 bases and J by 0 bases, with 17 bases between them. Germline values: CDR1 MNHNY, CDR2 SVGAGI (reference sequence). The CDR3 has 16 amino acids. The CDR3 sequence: CASSTRDTPSSYEQYF. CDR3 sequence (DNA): TGTGCCAGCAGTACCCGGGACACTCCGAGCTCCTACGAGCAGTACTTC.

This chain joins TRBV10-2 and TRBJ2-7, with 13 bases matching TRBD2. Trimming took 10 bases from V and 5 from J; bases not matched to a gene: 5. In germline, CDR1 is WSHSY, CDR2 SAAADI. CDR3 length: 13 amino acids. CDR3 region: CATRLAGGDEQYF. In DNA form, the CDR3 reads TGCGCCACCAGACTAGCGGGAGGAGACGAGCAGTACTTC.

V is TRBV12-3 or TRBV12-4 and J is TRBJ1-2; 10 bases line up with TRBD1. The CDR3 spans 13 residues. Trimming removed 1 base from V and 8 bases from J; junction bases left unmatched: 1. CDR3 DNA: TGTGCCAGCAGTTTAGGGGACAGGGGAGGCTACACCTTC. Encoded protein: CASSLGDRGGYTF.

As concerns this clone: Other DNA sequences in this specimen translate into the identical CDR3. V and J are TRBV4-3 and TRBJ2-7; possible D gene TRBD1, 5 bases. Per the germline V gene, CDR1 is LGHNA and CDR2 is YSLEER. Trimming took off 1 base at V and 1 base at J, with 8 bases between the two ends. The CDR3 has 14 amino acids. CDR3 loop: CASSQGQSSYEQYF. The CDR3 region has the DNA TGCGCCAGCAGCCAAGGACAGTCATCCTACGAGCAGTACTTC.